This passage covers 27 T cell receptor beta chains from one sample sequenced in a study of neurological immune-mediated disorders (dated by TCRdb to between 2019 and 2020). Library preparation was by 5' RACE. Sequencing was performed on an Illumina HiSeq 2500. TCRdb reworked the public reads: Q25 trimming with fastp, MiXCR clone assembly, productive beta chains retained. For every CDR3 protein sequence, its rows merge into one entry that carries the most common genes and DNA. In this sample the table shows fewer than 80,000 distinct CDR3 sequences, 4% to 6% of which occur a single time. The leading ten clones occupy less than 3.5% of the sample. Material: PBMCs. These receptors originate from a woman between 50 and 59 years old with multiple sclerosis.

This clonotype has at least ten counts. The chain has TRBV2 and TRBJ2-5; either TRBD1 or TRBD2 may fit D (5 bases each). This CDR3 has 15 residues. Deletions cut 6 bases from V and 5 bases from J, with 19 bases between. CDR1 SNHLY and CDR2 FYNNEI come from the germline V gene. The CDR3 is CASRKGTRPYETQYF. The CDR3 DNA follows: TGTGCCAGCAGGAAAGGGACGAGGCCATATGAGACCCAGTACTTC.

Many counts were recorded for this clonotype. This rearrangement joins TRBV12-3 or TRBV12-4 to TRBJ1-2; D is perhaps TRBD1 (6 bases). The V gene lost 6 bases and the J gene lost 8 bases, with 16 bases spanning the gap. The length of the CDR3 is 13 residues. In DNA, the CDR3 is TGTGCCAGCAGGCCAGACAGGTCCTCCGGCTACACCTTC. Protein sequence: CASRPDRSSGYTF.

The gene calls are TRBV5-1 and TRBJ2-3; 9 bases are shared with TRBD1. The CDR3 extends over 16 amino acids. Germline V gene data show CDR1 as SGHRS and CDR2 as YFSETQ. Trimming at V came to 2 bases and at J to 6 bases, leaving 10 bases not matched to a gene. The CDR3 DNA reads TGCGCCAGCAGCTTACAGCCCCAAGGGACAGGGGATACGCAGTATTTT. This sequence encodes CASSLQPQGTGDTQYF.

In DNA, the CDR3 is TGTGCCAGCAGTTTAGCGCAGAACAGGGGGGACACCGGGGAGCTGTTTTTT. As protein: CASSLAQNRGDTGELFF. This chain joins TRBV27 and TRBJ2-2, with 8 nucleotides matching TRBD1. CDR1 is MNHEY and CDR2 is SMNVEV in the germline V gene (reference sequence). V lost 2 bases and J lost 3; bases outside the gene matches: 8. The CDR3 is 17 residues long.

About this clonotype itself: The junction departs from germline at one end; a sequencing error may be responsible. The rearrangement links TRBV25-1 to TRBJ2-3; D remains ambiguous. This CDR3 has 14 residues. Germline V gives CDR1 MGHDK, CDR2 SYGVNS. The CDR3 bases are TGTGCCATCAGTGATTACGGTCCCACAGATACGCAGTATTTT. Encoded protein: CAISDYGPTDTQYF.

This clonotype was picked up many times. The V call is TRBV5-8, the J call TRBJ1-1; a possible D gene is TRBD1 (5 bases). Germline V gene lookup returns CDR1 SGHTS and CDR2 YDEGEE. V was trimmed by 0 bases and J by 1 base, leaving 10 bases between them. This CDR3 is 15 amino acids long. In DNA, the CDR3 is TGTGCCAGCAGCTTGGATGTTGGGGCGAACACTGAAGCTTTCTTT. It specifies CASSLDVGANTEAFF.

This clonotype occurred many times. The rearrangement uses TRBV15 and TRBJ1-1, with no clear D. Germline V gene lookup returns CDR1 LNHNV and CDR2 YYDKDF (reference sequence). This CDR3 comprises 14 residues. V lost 0 bases to trimming and J lost 0 bases, with 5 bases between them. CDR3: CATSRDTVNTEAFF. The CDR3, as DNA: TGTGCCACCAGCAGAGACACCGTGAACACTGAAGCTTTCTTT.

This clonotype was found many times. The V call is TRBV29-1, the J call TRBJ1-2; TRBD1 matches at 9 bases. V was clipped by 3 bases and J by 7 bases; unmatched bases: 0. Germline V gene lookup returns CDR1 SQVTM and CDR2 ANQGSEA. There are 11 residues in the CDR3. CDR3 sequence reads: CSVETGGGYTF. The CDR3 bases are TGCAGCGTTGAGACAGGGGGTGGCTACACCTTC.

This chain uses TRBV12-3 or TRBV12-4 with TRBJ1-1; D not certain. This CDR3 has 13 residues. V was clipped by 7 bases and J by 11 bases, with 20 bases between them. The CDR3 coding sequence is TGTGCCAGCAAACTGGAAAGTTTCGCCGTGGCTTTCTTT. It yields the protein CASKLESFAVAFF.

Ten or more counts support this clonotype. A read error may account for a junction end that differs from germline. This CDR3 reads CASSPPTGGGSPLNF. CDR3 bases: TGTGCCAGCAGCCCCCCGACAGGGGGAGGTTCACCCCTCAACTTT. This rearrangement joins TRBV7-8 to TRBJ1-6, with 9 positions matching TRBD1. The germline gives CDR1 SGHVS, CDR2 FQNEAQ. The CDR3 is 15 residues long.

The sample holds many counts of this clonotype. The chain combines TRBV6-5 with TRBJ2-1, with D perhaps TRBD2 (6 bases). Germline CDR1 is MNHEY and CDR2 is SVGAGI. V lost 5 bases and J 4 bases, leaving 15 bases between the germline ends. This CDR3 contains 15 residues. The CDR3 is CASSPRRDSYNEQFF. The CDR3 bases are TGTGCCAGCAGTCCCCGCCGGGACTCTTACAATGAGCAGTTCTTC.

This clonotype was detected ten times or more. V is TRBV20-1 and J is TRBJ2-5; D gene uncertain. CDR3 length: 11 amino acids. Trimming removed 7 bases at V and 5 bases at J, with 11 bases between. Per the germline V gene, CDR1 is DFQATT and CDR2 is SNEGSKA (reference sequence). CDR3 nucleotide sequence: TGCAGTGGTAGGACGCAGGAGACCCAGTACTTC. Translated: CSGRTQETQYF.

This clonotype was found many times. The chain employs TRBV11-2 and TRBJ2-3, with 8 nucleotides matching TRBD2. V was clipped by 4 bases and J by 0 bases; unmatched bases: 3. Germline V gives CDR1 SGHAT, CDR2 FQNNGV. This CDR3 is built from 15 residues. The CDR3: CASSSGGASTDTQYF. The CDR3 DNA sequence: TGTGCCAGCAGCTCCGGGGGGGCTAGCACAGATACGCAGTATTTT.

This clonotype occurred a few times. The chain joins TRBV3-1 to TRBJ2-4, with no clear D. Trimming stripped 4 bases from V and 0 bases from J, with 19 bases between. The CDR3 sequence is 18 residues long. Germline CDR1 reads LGHDT; CDR2 reads YNNKEL (reference sequence). CDR3 residues: CASSPESRALIAKNIQYF. The DNA for the CDR3 is TGTGCCAGCAGCCCAGAATCCCGGGCGCTTATAGCCAAAAACATTCAGTACTTC.

This clonotype was detected ten times or more. The V and J genes are TRBV25-1 and TRBJ1-2, with D uncertain. Trimming removed 5 bases at V and 5 bases at J, with 15 bases between. This CDR3 spans 14 amino acids. Germline CDR1 MGHDK, CDR2 SYGVNS. CDR3 sequence (DNA): TGTGCCAGCAGTTGGGCCCGGGTAGGGTATGGCTACACCTTC. Translation gives CASSWARVGYGYTF.

This clonotype was detected ten times or more. The chain has TRBV4-1 and TRBJ1-6; the match to TRBD1 covers 7 bases. CDR3 length: 14 residues. V dropped 6 bases and J dropped 7; count of bases not matched to a gene: 6. CDR1 and CDR2 (germline): MGHRA, YSYEKL. The CDR3 DNA is TGCGCCAGCAGACGCGACAGGGTAAATTCACCCCTCCACTTT. This codes for CASRRDRVNSPLHF.

Ten or more counts support this clonotype. The J gene is TRBJ2-7, the V gene TRBV6-1; D is uncertain. V gave up 4 bases and J gave up 6 bases, with 13 bases separating them. The CDR3 totals 13 residues. Germline V lookup: CDR1 MNHNS, CDR2 SASEGT. The CDR3, as DNA: TGTGCCAGCAGTGTGGAGAAAGAGACCGAGCAGTACGTC. Its translation is CASSVEKETEQYV.

This clonotype was found a few times. J is TRBJ2-2 and V is TRBV7-3; no definite D call. Trimming took off 4 bases at V and 4 bases at J, with 7 bases between the two ends. The V gene's germline CDR1 is SGHTA and CDR2 FQGTGA. This CDR3 is built from 13 residues. The chain's CDR3 is CASSSTTTGELFF. The CDR3 nucleotides are TGTGCCAGCAGCTCCACGACCACCGGGGAGCTGTTTTTT.

This clonotype was recorded at least ten times. This chain uses TRBV5-1 with TRBJ2-7, with D possibly being TRBD2 (5 bases). The CDR3 covers 14 residues. Trimming cost V 4 bases and J 2 bases, with 13 bases left between them. CDR1 and CDR2 from the germline V gene are SGHRS and YFSETQ. CDR3: CASSMSGNTYEQYF. CDR3 sequence (DNA): TGCGCCAGCAGCATGTCGGGGAATACCTACGAGCAGTACTTC.

This clonotype was counted at least ten times. The chain combines TRBV7-2 with TRBJ2-2; D gene ambiguous. CDR3 length equals 16 residues. The germline V gene encodes CDR1 SGHTA and CDR2 FQGNSA. V dropped 2 bases and J dropped 7 bases, with 17 bases sitting between them. The CDR3 nucleotides read TGTGCCAGCAGCTTATATAGACCCCTCTCCGGCGGGGAGCTGTTTTTT. Residues: CASSLYRPLSGGELFF.

This clonotype was seen repeatedly, ten times or more. This chain uses TRBV5-1 with TRBJ1-3; TRBD1 might be the D (5 bases). CDR3 size: 14 residues. The V and J ends lost 1 base and 0 bases respectively, with 5 bases between them. CDR1 and CDR2 (germline): SGHRS, YFSETQ. CDR3 loop: CASSLTGSGNTIYF. The CDR3 nucleotides read TGCGCCAGCAGCTTGACAGGCTCTGGAAACACCATATATTTT.

The J gene is TRBJ2-3, the V gene TRBV20-1, with 8 bases matching TRBD2. The CDR3 covers 12 residues. With 3 bases clipped from V and 4 bases from J, the junction kept 0 bases outside the gene matches. Germline V gene sequence: CDR1 DFQATT, CDR2 SNEGSKA (reference sequence). The CDR3 DNA is TGCAGTGCTAGCGGGGGGGCAGATACGCAGTATTTT. Residues: CSASGGADTQYF.

This clonotype was seen more than once but under ten times. A read error may produce the germline difference seen at one junction end. The chain recombines TRBV7-2 with TRBJ1-5; no clear D. Germline lookup yields CDR1 SGHTA and CDR2 FQGNSA. This CDR3 spans 15 amino acids. CDR3 bases: TGTGCCAGCAGCCCAAAGGCCCATGGGTCACAGCCCCAGAATTTT. It translates to CASSPKAHGSQPQNF.

In this sample, this clonotype turned up many times. The chain links TRBV6-5 to TRBJ2-1; maybe TRBD2 (6 bases). The CDR3 contains 13 residues. Germline values: CDR1 MNHEY, CDR2 SVGAGI. Trimming shortened V by 10 bases and J by 5 bases, and 15 bases separated the two germline ends. CDR3 sequence reads: CATFPGVNNEQFF. CDR3 bases: TGTGCCACCTTTCCGGGGGTCAACAATGAGCAGTTCTTC.

This clonotype was seen at least ten times. The gene calls are TRBV6-2 or TRBV6-3 and TRBJ1-1; D remains unclear. This CDR3 comprises 14 residues. V was pared by 6 bases and J by 0 bases, with 11 bases between. CDR1 and CDR2 from the germline V gene are MNHEY and SVGEGT. CDR3 protein: CASSHRVLNTEAFF. Here the CDR3 DNA reads TGTGCCAGCAGCCACCGGGTCTTGAACACTGAAGCTTTCTTT.

About this clonotype itself: This likely comes from a read error, as the CDR3 has no conserved phenylalanine or tryptophan at its end. The chain joins TRBV12-3 or TRBV12-4 to TRBJ2-2, with D unresolved. The CDR3 runs 11 residues. Trimming removed 5 bases at V and 4 bases at J, with 2 bases between. CDR3 protein: CASSITGELFN. Written as DNA, the CDR3 is TGTGCCAGCAGTATCACCGGGGAGCTGTTTAAT.

In its sample, this clonotype was seen many times. The chain uses TRBV12-3 or TRBV12-4 and TRBJ1-1; 8 bases map to TRBD1. With V trimmed by 4 bases and J by 8 bases, 12 bases remained unmatched. This CDR3 comprises 15 residues. CDR3 loop: CASSWNQGALVEAFF. CDR3 DNA sequence: TGTGCCAGCAGTTGGAATCAGGGGGCGCTTGTGGAAGCTTTCTTT.